This T cell receptor (beta chain) was documented in a study of cytomegalovirus exposure and HLA in healthy donors. General study results and limits: While the bulk of TCR sequences proved rare, some public TCRs turned up in many donors. Later analysis found that TCR beta chains associated with HLA were more clonally expanded than other, equally common chains.

With regard to this clone: Its matching antigen is unknown.

The PCR employed 60 Vbeta primers together with 13 Jbeta primers. Original processing notes: Unique TCR beta chains totaled 65 million to 95 million in a later count, with approximately 11 million of them shared. TCRdb keeps only in-frame clones here, not all; method: immunoSEQ multiplex PCR. V and J calls and clone size are copied from that table; D and trimming were computed from the DNA. The sample has 120,000 to 150,000 clones, about three quarters seen once. V was shortened by 3 bases and J by 0 bases, with 14 bases between the two germline ends. This CDR3 contains 16 residues. Germline V gene lookup returns CDR1 MDHEN and CDR2 SYDVKM.

The receptor's source is a man aged 35 to 55 in good health and CMV-seropositive. This chain links TRBV28 with TRBJ1-1; possible D gene TRBD1, 5 bases. The sequencing sample was made of PBMCs. CDR3 region: CASSFQGSAMNTEAFF. CDR3 in DNA: TGTGCCAGCAGTTTCCAGGGTTCGGCGATGAACACTGAAGCTTTCTTT.